This T cell receptor delta chain was obtained from a study of γδ T cells in repeated Plasmodium falciparum infection. At the level of the study: Malian children with intense seasonal malaria exposure were compared with matched Australian children. General observations from the study: Vgamma9/Vdelta2+ T cells showed a stable polyclonal repertoire with shared TCRgamma sequences.

TRG and TRD sequences were obtained from every sorted gammadelta sample. TCRdb re-identified clones in the multiplex PCR reads via CATT. The sample lists tens of thousands of delta-chain clones; over 0.9% were seen once. Germline CDR1 reads TSWWSYY; CDR2 reads QGS. The CDR3 consists of 20 residues. This clone appeared many times. Its antigen is not identified. TCRdb's listed protein matches a much larger clone and diverges from this DNA's translation at residue 16, likely through a read error; the protein shown comes from the DNA. Vgamma9/Vdelta2+ and Vdelta2-negative gammadelta T cells were flow-sorted from PBMC for bulk sequencing.

The rearrangement links TRDV1 to TRDJ3, with a possible D match to TRDD3 (5 bases). The specimen sequenced was gamma-delta T cells from blood. This clonotype was sampled from a pool of human donors (malaria-infected and uninfected, not separated). In DNA form, the CDR3 reads TGTGCTCTTGGGGGCCGACCAAGACCTGAGCGGTCCTGGGACACCCAACAGATGTTTTTC. The encoded protein is CALGGRPRPERSWDTQQMFF.